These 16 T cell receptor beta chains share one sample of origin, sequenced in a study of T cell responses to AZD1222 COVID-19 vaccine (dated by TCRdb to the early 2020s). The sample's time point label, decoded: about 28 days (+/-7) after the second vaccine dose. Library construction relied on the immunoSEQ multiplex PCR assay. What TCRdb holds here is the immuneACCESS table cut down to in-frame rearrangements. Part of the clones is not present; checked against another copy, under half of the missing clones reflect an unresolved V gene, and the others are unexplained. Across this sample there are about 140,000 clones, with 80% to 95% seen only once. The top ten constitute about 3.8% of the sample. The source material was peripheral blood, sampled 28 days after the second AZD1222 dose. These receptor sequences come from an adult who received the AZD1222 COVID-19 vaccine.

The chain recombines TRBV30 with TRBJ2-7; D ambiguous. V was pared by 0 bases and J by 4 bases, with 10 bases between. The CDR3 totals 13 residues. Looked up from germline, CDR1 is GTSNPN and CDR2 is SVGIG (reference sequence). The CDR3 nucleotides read TGTGCCTGGAGTGTTGAGTTGGATTACGAGCAGTACTTC. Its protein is CAWSVELDYEQYF.

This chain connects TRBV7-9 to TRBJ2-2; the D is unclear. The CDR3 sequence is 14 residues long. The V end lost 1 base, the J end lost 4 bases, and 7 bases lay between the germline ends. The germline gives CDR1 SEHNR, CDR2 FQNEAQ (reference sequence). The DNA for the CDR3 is TGTGCCAGCAGCTTAGGCACTTTCACCGGGGAGCTGTTTTTT. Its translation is CASSLGTFTGELFF.

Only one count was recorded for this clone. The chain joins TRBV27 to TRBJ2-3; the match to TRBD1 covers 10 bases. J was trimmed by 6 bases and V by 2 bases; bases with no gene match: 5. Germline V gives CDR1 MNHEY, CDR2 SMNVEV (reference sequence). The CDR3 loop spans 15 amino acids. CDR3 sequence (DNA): TGTGCCAGCAGTTTAGGACAGGGGGTTTGGGATACGCAGTATTTT. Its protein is CASSLGQGVWDTQYF.

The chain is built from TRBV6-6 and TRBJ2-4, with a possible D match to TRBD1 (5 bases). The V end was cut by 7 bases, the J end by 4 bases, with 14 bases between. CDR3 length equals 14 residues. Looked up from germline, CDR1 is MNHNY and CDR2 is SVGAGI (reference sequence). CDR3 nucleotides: TGTGCCAGCAACCCCGGGCAGGGTAAAAACATTCAGTACTTC. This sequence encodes CASNPGQGKNIQYF.

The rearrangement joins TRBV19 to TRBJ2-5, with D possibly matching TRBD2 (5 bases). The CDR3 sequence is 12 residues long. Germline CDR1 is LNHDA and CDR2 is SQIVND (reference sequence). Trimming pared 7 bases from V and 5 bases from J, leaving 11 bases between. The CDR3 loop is CASTNRGETQYF. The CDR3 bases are TGTGCCAGTACGAACCGAGGGGAGACCCAGTACTTC.

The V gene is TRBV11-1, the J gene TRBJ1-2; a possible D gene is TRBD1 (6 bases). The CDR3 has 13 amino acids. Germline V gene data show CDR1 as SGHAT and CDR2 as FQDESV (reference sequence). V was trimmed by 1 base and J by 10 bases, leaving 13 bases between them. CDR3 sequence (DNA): TGTGCCAGCAGCTTAGACAGGGTCAATGACTACACCTTC. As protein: CASSLDRVNDYTF.

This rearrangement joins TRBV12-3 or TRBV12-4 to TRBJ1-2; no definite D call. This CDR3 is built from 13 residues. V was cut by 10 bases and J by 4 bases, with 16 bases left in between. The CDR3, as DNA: TGTGCCACCGTAAGGTGGGATGGCTATGGCTACACCTTC. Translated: CATVRWDGYGYTF.

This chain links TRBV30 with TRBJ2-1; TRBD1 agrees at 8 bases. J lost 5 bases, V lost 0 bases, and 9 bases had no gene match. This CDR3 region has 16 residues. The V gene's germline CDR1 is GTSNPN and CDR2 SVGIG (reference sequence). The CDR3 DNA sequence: TGTGCCTGGAGTGTACTAGACAGGGGCGTCGACAATGAGCAGTTCTTC. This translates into CAWSVLDRGVDNEQFF.

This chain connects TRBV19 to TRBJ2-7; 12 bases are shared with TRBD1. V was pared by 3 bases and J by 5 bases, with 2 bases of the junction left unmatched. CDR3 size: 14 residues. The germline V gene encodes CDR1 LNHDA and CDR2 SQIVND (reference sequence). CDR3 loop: CASSMGQGAHEQYF. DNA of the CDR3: TGTGCCAGTAGTATGGGACAGGGGGCCCACGAGCAGTACTTC.

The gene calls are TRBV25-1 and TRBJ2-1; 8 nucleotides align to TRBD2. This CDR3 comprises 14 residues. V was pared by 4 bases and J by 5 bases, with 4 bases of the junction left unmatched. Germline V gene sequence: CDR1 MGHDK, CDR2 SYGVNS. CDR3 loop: CASSGSGVDNEQFF. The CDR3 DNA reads TGTGCCAGCAGTGGTAGCGGGGTCGACAATGAGCAGTTCTTC.

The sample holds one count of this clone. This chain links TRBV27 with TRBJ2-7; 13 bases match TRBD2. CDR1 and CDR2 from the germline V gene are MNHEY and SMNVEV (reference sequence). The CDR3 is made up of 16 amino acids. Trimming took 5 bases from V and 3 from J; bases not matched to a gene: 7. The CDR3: CASSTPGTSGNYEQYF. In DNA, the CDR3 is TGTGCCAGCAGTACCCCCGGGACTAGCGGGAACTACGAGCAGTACTTC.

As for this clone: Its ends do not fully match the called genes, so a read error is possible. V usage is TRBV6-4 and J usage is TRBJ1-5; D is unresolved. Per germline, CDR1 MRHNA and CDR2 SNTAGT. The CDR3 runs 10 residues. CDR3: CASSHQPQHF. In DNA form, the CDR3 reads TGTGCCAGCAGTCATCAACCCCAGCATTTT.

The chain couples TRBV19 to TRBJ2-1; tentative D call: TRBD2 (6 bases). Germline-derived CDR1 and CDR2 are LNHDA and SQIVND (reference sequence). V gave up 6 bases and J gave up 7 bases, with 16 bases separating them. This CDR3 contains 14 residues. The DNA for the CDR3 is TGTGCCAGTAGGGGATTAGCGGAGAGTAATGAGCAGTTCTTC. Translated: CASRGLAESNEQFF.

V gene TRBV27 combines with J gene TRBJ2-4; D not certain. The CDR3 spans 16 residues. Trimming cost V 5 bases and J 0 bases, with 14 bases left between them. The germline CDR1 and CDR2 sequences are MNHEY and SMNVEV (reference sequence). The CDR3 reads CASSPLVALAKNIQYF. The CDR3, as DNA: TGTGCCAGCAGTCCGCTGGTTGCCCTAGCCAAAAACATTCAGTACTTC.

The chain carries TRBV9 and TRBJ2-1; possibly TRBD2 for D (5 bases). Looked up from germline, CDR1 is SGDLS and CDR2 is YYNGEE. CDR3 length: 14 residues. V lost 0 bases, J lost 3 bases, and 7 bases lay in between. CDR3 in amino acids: CASSVGRGYNEQFF. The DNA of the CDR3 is TGTGCCAGCAGCGTAGGACGGGGCTACAATGAGCAGTTCTTC.

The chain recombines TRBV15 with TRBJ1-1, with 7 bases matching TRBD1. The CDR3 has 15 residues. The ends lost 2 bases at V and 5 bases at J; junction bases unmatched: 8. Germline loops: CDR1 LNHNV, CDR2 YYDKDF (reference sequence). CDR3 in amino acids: CATSRLTGVQTEAFF. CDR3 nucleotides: TGTGCCACCAGCAGACTTACAGGGGTTCAGACTGAAGCTTTCTTT.